This TCR beta chain was identified during a study of cytomegalovirus exposure and HLA in healthy donors. Germline V CDR1 and CDR2: SGHVS, FQNEAQ. This CDR3 comprises 15 residues. V was shortened by 0 bases and J by 0 bases, with 9 bases between the two germline ends. Study outcomes and limitations: Being indistinguishable, some V segments were excluded, TRBV6-2 and TRBV6-3 among them. A prior analysis recorded that most TCR beta V segments were productive about 87% or about 30% of the time.

Amplification used 60 Vbeta primers and 13 Jbeta primers. Assay used: immunoSEQ multiplex PCR; TCRdb lists only in-frame clones, some missing. The top ten hold about 4.4% of the sample, which has under 200,000 clones, around 80% seen once. As for this clone: The antigen remains unidentified.

This receptor was identified in a woman aged 25 to 39 in good health and CMV-seropositive. The chain has TRBV7-8 and TRBJ2-7; D gene uncertain. The sequencing sample was made of PBMCs. CDR3 amino acids: CASSLASVASYEQYF. In nucleotides, the CDR3 is TGTGCCAGCAGCTTAGCGTCCGTGGCCTCCTACGAGCAGTACTTC.